This TCR beta chain was sequenced during a study of control samples from healthy donors and cancer patients. Clones were sequenced by immunoSEQ multiplex PCR, and TCRdb holds only the in-frame ones, with some missing. Of about 150,000 clones in the sample, 90% to 95% were seen once. Deletions cut 0 bases from V and 9 bases from J, with 3 bases between. The CDR3 sequence is 11 residues long. Germline lookup yields CDR1 SGHRS and CDR2 YFSETQ. This clonotype was obtained from a woman aged 18-30 years in good health. The chain couples TRBV5-1 to TRBJ2-2; no clear D. The sample comprised blood. The CDR3 region is CASSLARELFF. For the CDR3, the DNA is TGCGCCAGCAGCTTGGCCCGGGAGCTGTTTTTT.